This record concerns one TCR beta chain sequence. Antigen specificity is unknown. Built from TCR beta cDNA, the libraries had unique molecular identifiers in them. Some 540,000 cDNA molecules were obtained from about 1 to 10 million T cells. From the PCR reads, TCRdb called clonotypes with MiXCR, one entry per CDR3 protein. The sample lists approximately 460,000 distinct CDR3 sequences, approximately 46% occurring once. This specimen belongs to a study of post-analysis software for immune sequencing data. Study summary: Relapsing-remitting, secondary progressive and progressive-relapsing multiple sclerosis were all included among the disease courses.

Points from the study as a whole: Versus controls, multiple sclerosis patients showed significantly lower diversity (normalized Chao1). With F measure, samples from one preparation batch clustered together strongly.

The sequence was obtained from a girl aged 10-17 years with multiple sclerosis. Sequences were obtained from blood.

The DNA for the CDR3 is TGTGCCAGCAGCTCAGCGGGAGTGTTTTCAGATACGCAGTATTTT. Residues: CASSSAGVFSDTQYF. J is TRBJ2-3 and V is TRBV6-6; 8 bases line up with TRBD2. The CDR3 totals 15 residues. Germline CDR1 and CDR2: MNHNY and SVGAGI (reference sequence). Trimming cost V 6 bases and J 4 bases; bases outside gene matches: 9.